Below, 8 T cell receptor beta chains from the same sample are listed, as sequenced in a study of blood T cells in healthy people across ages (dated by TCRdb to 2013 to 2016). To prepare the library, 5' RACE was applied. For sequencing, an Illumina HiSeq 2500 was employed. The second PCR ran for roughly 7 to 12 cycles and used a J-beta primer mix along with a sample-barcoded 5' primer. The public reads were run again by TCRdb, first through fastp at Q25 and then through MiXCR, and only productive beta chains were kept. CDR3 protein sequences are deduplicated, and each keeps its most common genes and DNA. Counted in this sample were 700,000 to 950,000 distinct CDR3 sequences; roughly 64% of them appeared once. Around 20% of the sample is taken by the ten largest. The material sequenced was blood. These receptors were collected from a man aged 25 to 45 in good health.

The rearrangement uses TRBV7-2 and TRBJ1-4, with 8 bases lining up with TRBD1. There are 14 residues in the CDR3. Germline V gene data show CDR1 as SGHTA and CDR2 as FQGNSA. J was trimmed by 7 bases and V by 5 bases; bases with no gene match: 6. CDR3 bases: TGTGCCAGCAGCCCGACAGGGGTCCTTGAAAAACTGTTTTTT. Its protein is CASSPTGVLEKLFF.

The genes are TRBV4-3 and TRBJ2-1; D not resolved. Trimming pared 1 base from V and 1 base from J, leaving 8 bases between. The CDR3 is 15 residues long. In germline, CDR1 is LGHNA, CDR2 YSLEER. Here the CDR3 DNA reads TGCGCCAGCAGCCAAGTGACCGCATCCTACAATGAGCAGTTCTTC. Protein sequence: CASSQVTASYNEQFF.

The rearrangement uses TRBV4-2 and TRBJ1-5; D not resolved. The V gene's germline CDR1 is LGHNA and CDR2 YNFKEQ. This CDR3 is 15 amino acids long. Between the trimmed V and J ends, which lost 1 base and 4 bases, there was a span of 11 bases. CDR3 nucleotides: TGTGCCAGCAGCCAAGCAGAAGAAAAAAATCAGCCCCAGCATTTT. It translates to CASSQAEEKNQPQHF.

The chain joins TRBV3-1 to TRBJ1-6; 8 nucleotides agree with TRBD1. This CDR3 is built from 17 residues. Trimming took 5 bases from V and 4 from J; bases not matched to a gene: 10. CDR1 is LGHDT, CDR2 YNNKEL, per germline (reference sequence). The CDR3 here is CASSFGQGSRYNSPLHF. The DNA of the CDR3 is TGTGCCAGCAGCTTCGGACAGGGAAGCCGGTATAATTCACCCCTCCACTTT.

V gene TRBV20-1 combines with J gene TRBJ2-1; a possible D gene is TRBD2 (5 bases). Germline CDR1 reads DFQATT; CDR2 reads SNEGSKA (reference sequence). V dropped 2 bases and J dropped 0 bases, with 8 bases sitting between them. The length of the CDR3 is 14 residues. The DNA of the CDR3 is TGCAGTGCTAGAATCGGACTCTCCTACAATGAGCAGTTCTTC. It yields the protein CSARIGLSYNEQFF.

The genes are TRBV11-2 and TRBJ2-1, with D possibly being TRBD1 (7 bases). This CDR3 is 14 amino acids long. V shed 5 bases and J shed 10 bases, with 18 bases lying between them. Per the germline V gene, CDR1 is SGHAT and CDR2 is FQNNGV. The CDR3 sequence: CASSPPAPGGEQFF. CDR3 bases: TGTGCCAGCAGCCCCCCGGCCCCAGGGGGGGAGCAGTTCTTC.

The chain couples TRBV28 to TRBJ2-3, with D maybe TRBD2 (6 bases). Germline loops: CDR1 MDHEN, CDR2 SYDVKM. The V and J ends lost 7 bases and 0 bases respectively, with 14 bases between them. The CDR3 has 15 amino acids. CDR3 DNA: TGTGCCAGCATTTCGGGGCGGGATAGCACAGATACGCAGTATTTT. Translated, it gives CASISGRDSTDTQYF.

Here the CDR3 reads CASSQEKYGHGYTF. Written as DNA, the CDR3 is TGCGCCAGCAGCCAAGAAAAGTACGGACATGGCTACACCTTC. The chain joins TRBV4-1 to TRBJ1-2; unclear D gene. Between the trimmed V and J ends, which lost 0 bases and 6 bases, there was a span of 11 bases. CDR3 length: 14 residues. Per germline, CDR1 MGHRA and CDR2 YSYEKL.